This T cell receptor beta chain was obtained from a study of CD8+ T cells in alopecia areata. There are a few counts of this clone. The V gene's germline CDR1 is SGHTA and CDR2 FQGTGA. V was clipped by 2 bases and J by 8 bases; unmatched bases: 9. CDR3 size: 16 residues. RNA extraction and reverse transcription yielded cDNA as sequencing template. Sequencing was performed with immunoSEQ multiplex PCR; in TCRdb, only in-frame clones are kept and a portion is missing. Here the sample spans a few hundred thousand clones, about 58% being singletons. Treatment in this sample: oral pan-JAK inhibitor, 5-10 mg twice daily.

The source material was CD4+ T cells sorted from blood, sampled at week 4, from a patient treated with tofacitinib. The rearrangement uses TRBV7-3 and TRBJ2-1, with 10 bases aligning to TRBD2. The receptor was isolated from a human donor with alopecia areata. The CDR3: CASSLSRSGGADEQFF. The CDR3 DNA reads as TGTGCCAGCAGCTTATCGCGCAGCGGGGGGGCCGATGAGCAGTTCTTC.